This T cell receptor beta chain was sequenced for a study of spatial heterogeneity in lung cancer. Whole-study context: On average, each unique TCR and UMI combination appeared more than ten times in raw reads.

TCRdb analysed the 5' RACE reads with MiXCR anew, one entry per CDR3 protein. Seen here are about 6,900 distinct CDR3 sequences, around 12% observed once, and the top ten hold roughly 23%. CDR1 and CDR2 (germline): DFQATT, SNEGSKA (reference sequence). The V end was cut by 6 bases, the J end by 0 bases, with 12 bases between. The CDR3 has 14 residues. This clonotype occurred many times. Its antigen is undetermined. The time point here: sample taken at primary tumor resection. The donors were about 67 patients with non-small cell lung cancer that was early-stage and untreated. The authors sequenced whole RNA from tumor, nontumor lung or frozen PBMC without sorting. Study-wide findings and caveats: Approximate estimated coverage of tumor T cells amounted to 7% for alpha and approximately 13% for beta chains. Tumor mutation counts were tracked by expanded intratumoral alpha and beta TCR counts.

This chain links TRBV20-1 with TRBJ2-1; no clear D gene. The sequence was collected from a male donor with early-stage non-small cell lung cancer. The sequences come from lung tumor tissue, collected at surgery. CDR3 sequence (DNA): TGCAGTGCCATAAACCCGAGCTCCTACAATGAGCAGTTCTTC. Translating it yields CSAINPSSYNEQFF.